Listed below are T cell receptor beta chains from one sample, sequenced in a study of T cell repertoires in cytomegalovirus infection. Via MiXCR, TCRdb re-called the reads, giving one row per CDR3 protein. The data hold about 46,000 distinct CDR3 sequences, with around 18% observed a single time. For these receptors, no antigen is known. Sequenced here: CD8+ T cells from cultured PBMCs, sampled from culture after CMV antigen stimulation. Every receptor here comes from a human donor in good health (CMV status not recorded). Some clones in this sample may be carry-over from other donors' samples. The CDR3 runs from the conserved cysteine through the conserved F or W. Expanded clones are given a class, and other clones once, few, many or no size at all.

J gene,V gene,clone size,CDR3 protein
TRBJ2-7,TRBV5-6,-,CASSPNPSGAEQYF
TRBJ1-3,TRBV7-3,-,CASSLDRGSSGNTMYF
TRBJ2-5,TRBV5-1,many,CASSLAWGGGETQYF
TRBJ1-2,TRBV14,many,CASSQQGASYGYTF
TRBJ1-1,TRBV7-4,-,CASSESGTGGLWTEAFF
TRBJ1-2,TRBV28,few,CASSWEDYRGYTF
TRBJ1-2,TRBV2,many,CASSDGYLTTGYTF
TRBJ2-1,TRBV7-2,many,CASSLGVRLAGLSSYNEQFF
TRBJ1-2,TRBV28,few,CASSSSGGVGYTF
TRBJ2-1,TRBV5-1,many,CASSLAIQASNEQFF